This T cell receptor beta chain was captured in a study of beta chain features in type 1 diabetes. This clone appeared many times. The whole isolated RNA underwent reverse transcription, so sequencing captured expressed TCRB transcripts. The data were produced by immunoSEQ multiplex PCR, yet TCRdb's version contains in-frame clones alone and is incomplete. The table records around 150,000 clones, around 8.5% of them present only once. V lost 0 bases and J 0 bases, leaving 14 bases between the germline ends. Germline V CDR1 and CDR2: SEHNR, FQNEAQ (reference sequence). The CDR3 runs to 18 residues. The chain has TRBV7-9 and TRBJ2-2; D is possibly TRBD1 (6 bases). The TCR was taken from a man in his late teens or twenties in good health. Sequenced sample: central memory CD4+ T cells from blood. CDR3 amino acids: CASSLAGLRTANTGELFF. The DNA for the CDR3 is TGTGCCAGCAGCTTAGCAGGTCTCAGGACAGCGAACACCGGGGAGCTGTTTTTT.